The source of this T cell receptor (beta chain) is a study of T cell responses to AZD1222 COVID-19 vaccine. The CDR3 contains 19 residues. The V segment lost 2 bases and the J segment 2 bases; nucleotides outside the gene matches: 16. TCRdb's table, derived via immunoSEQ multiplex PCR, lists solely in-frame clones and lacks some. The table shows about 130,000 clones, with approximately 90% occurring only once. The sequences come from peripheral blood, collected 28 days after the second AZD1222 dose. The origin of this receptor is an adult who received the AZD1222 COVID-19 vaccine. The V gene is TRBV23-1, the J gene TRBJ2-3; 7 positions match TRBD1. TRBV23-1 is designated an ORF whose function remains uncertain. The CDR3 region has the DNA TGCGCCAGCAGTCAACCGACGGACAGGTCGGGTGCATCCACAGATACGCAGTATTTT. Encoded protein: CASSQPTDRSGASTDTQYF.